This T cell receptor beta chain stems from a study of cytomegalovirus exposure and HLA in healthy donors (dated by TCRdb to the late 2010s). The study in broad terms: According to an earlier analysis of several hundred of the donors, some 180 million T cells yielded roughly 110 million unique TCR beta sequences and about 280 Gb of sequence data. Donor age, sex, ethnicity and CMV serostatus were collected together with the repertoire data. Among around 400 genotyped donors of the cohort, an average of around 240,000 unique TCR beta nucleotide sequences were sequenced per donor, 15% to 20% of them non-productive. Every repertoire in the discovery cohort had been generated on one and the same sequencing platform. The study aimed to test whether signatures of past pathogen exposure could be identified by cataloging public T cell receptors. The study used immunosequencing to profile the T cell repertoires of under 700 subjects and linked those repertoires to cytomegalovirus serostatus. Genome-wide SNP genotypes for about 55% of the roughly 670 donors were used in a later genetic analysis, which treated that subset as a discovery cohort. A later analysis re-examined previously published TCR beta repertoires from 600 to 700 donors and added high-resolution HLA genotyping to investigate patterns of TCR occurrence. The genetic ancestry cluster associated with self-reported Caucasian donors included 81% of the approximately 400 genotyped donors. The study combined high-throughput TCR immunosequencing, statistical association of individual TCRs with disease status, and machine learning to predict cytomegalovirus infection status. A separate validation cohort of over 95 different subjects was used in addition to the 666-subject first cohort. An early release that covered about 600 HLA-typed donors contained approximately 300 gigabases of sequencing data and 80 million or so unique TCR sequences. Both class I and class II loci were covered by HLA typing, at four-digit resolution. The number of typed donors differed by locus: about 620-640 for A, B, C, DRB1 and DQB1; some 500 for DQA1; about 600 for DPA1; and about 450 for DPB1. An earlier analysis of 500 to 650 of the donors applied high-throughput TCR beta sequencing to assess whether each TCR beta V gene segment acted as functional or pseudogenic. Several DR-DQ haplotypes were handled as single units for association and clustering because linkage in the cohort was strong. In the later analysis, no new phenotypic data were used to find candidate immune exposures; instead, reliance was placed on TCR beta sequences and their occurrence across donors.

The CDR3 runs 13 amino acids, cysteine and phenylalanine included. Only CDR3 DNA is held: 39 bases, read in frame from base 1. The germline V gene specifies MNHNS as CDR1 and SASEGT as CDR2. V loses 7 bases of germline sequence and J loses 4 bases, and the interval between the two ends is 13 bases. The cohort was made up of under 800 healthy bone marrow donors. All cohort members were sampled while nominally healthy, although unrecorded immune exposures were likely present. The donor was CMV seropositive and belonged to the group of 270 or so seropositive cohort members. Every donor gave a peripheral blood sample, and the peripheral blood mononuclear cells from that sample were used for TCR beta sequencing. Genomic DNA extraction from the blood cell samples was performed with the Qiagen DNeasy Blood Extraction Kit. Receptors were amplified or captured by the immunoSEQ multiplex PCR assay. The multiplex PCR relied on a mix of 60 forward primers for TCR Vbeta segments and 13 reverse primers for TCR Jbeta segments. The CDR3 region of rearranged TCR beta genes was amplified from genomic DNA with a multiplex PCR assay. The amplified TCR beta libraries were sequenced on the Illumina HiSeq System as 87-base-pair reads. Per the original workflow: Across the 670 or so repertoires, a later analysis counted tens of millions of unique TCR beta chains, around 10 million of which were shared by at least two donors. A nearest-neighbor algorithm error-corrected the raw reads and collapsed the reads into unique sequences, merging closely related sequences to remove PCR and sequencing errors. V, D and J gene segments were assigned by aligning CDR3 sequences to IMGT reference sequences. Each retained sequence needed at least a six-nucleotide match to both a V gene segment and a J gene segment. Rearrangements were classified as productive when the CDR3 lacked stop codons and remained in frame with V and J, and all other rearrangements were classified as non-productive. CDR3 was defined by IMGT convention, running from the second conserved V-encoded cysteine to the conserved J-encoded phenylalanine. The earlier analysis of 500 to 750 of the donors excluded any sequence lacking an unambiguous match to a single V gene segment. An earlier analysis of fewer than 750 of the donors classified V segments as functional when productive rearrangements were above 56.7% and as segregating when the standard deviation between donors was above 5%. A statistical classification framework was developed to diagnose cytomegalovirus status using the catalog of TCR beta chain sequences. In a later analysis, V and J genes were assigned by comparing TCR nucleotide sequences against IMGT/GENE-DB human TR gene sequences. Using the TCRdist pipeline, a later analysis assigned CDR3 sequences along with most-parsimonious VDJ recombination scenarios. In a later analysis, each TCR beta chain was defined by its CDR3 amino acid sequence together with its V-gene family, and reads without a unique V-gene family were excluded. As a way to deal with suspected cross-contamination and a sequencing artifact, a later analysis dropped 450 to 600 nucleotide sequences that were highly shared and had low generation probability. For each public chain, a later analysis derived a clonal expansion index from normalized ranks of inferred template counts within each repertoire. A later analysis computed generation probabilities with a VDJ recombination model fitted to out-of-frame rearrangements, and checked the results against IGoR. In a later analysis, TCR-TCR, TCR-HLA and TCR-CMV co-occurrence was scored with hypergeometric tests, and a repertoire-size bias correction was applied to TCR pairs. To estimate false discovery rates, a later analysis permuted the HLA or CMV assignments 20 times. In a later analysis, co-occurring TCRs were grouped using DBSCAN, with TCRdist sequence similarity added in when clustering inside HLA-allele-positive subsets. Repertoires with fewer than 30,000 or more than 120,000 public chains, plus five repertoires with anomalous nucleotide sharing, were excluded from co-occurrence clustering. TCRdb provides this immuneACCESS table in a form limited to in-frame rearrangements. Some clones are lacking; in checked studies, under half of them reflect an unresolved V gene, and why the rest are absent is not known. Clone size and the V and J calls come from that table; the DNA yielded D and trimming. The sample includes approximately 180,000 clones, with just under 85% observed a single time. The ten largest clones add up to around 5% of the sample.

What the research found in general, with its limitations: It was suggested by the authors that the approach could potentially be generalized to other disease states and immunological phenotypes. A later analysis associated roughly 17,000 TCR beta sequences with specific HLA alleles at a false discovery rate of 0.05. A few of the identified cytomegalovirus-associated TCR beta chains were confirmed in vitro to be specific for cytomegalovirus antigens. A total of 150 or so TCR beta chains were listed by the study as associated with cytomegalovirus. According to a later genetic analysis, donors in an Asian-associated ancestry cluster had fewer N-insertions in productive TCRs than the approximately 700-donor mean. Assigning TCR associations to individual alleles was difficult when HLA alleles, especially DR and DQ, strongly co-occurred. According to a later analysis, most CMV-associated TCR beta chains appeared to be HLA-restricted, and the HLA associations seemed to be driven largely by CMV exposure. In a later analysis, HLA-associated TCR beta chains showed more clonal expansion and lower generation probabilities than non-associated chains that were equally common. Because HLA typing was unavailable for some donors at each locus, only the typed subset was used in association tests. The sequencing pipeline was judged likely to have produced a cluster of highly shared sequence variants as a technical artifact. In a later analysis, several top co-occurrence clusters were reported to appear linked to parvovirus B19, influenza, CMV and Epstein-Barr virus. Sequencing depth was assumed to be roughly uniform across donors in the presence/absence analyses, though that assumption may not hold. Correlated functional status among segregating V segments might reflect linkage disequilibrium, but an unknown experimental factor could not be ruled out. Most TCR sequences were observed very rarely across donors, whereas some public TCRs were present in many individuals. A further reported finding was that TCR beta sequences accurately predicted the HLA-A and HLA-B alleles for most subjects in the first cohort. Cytomegalovirus status was reported to be diagnosed by the classifier with high specificity and sensitivity in both the original and validation cohorts. CMV serostatus was the only immune exposure information available for the cohort. In an earlier analysis of around 600 of the donors, most TCR beta V segments appeared in productive rearrangements about 87% or about 30% of the time, broadly matching IMGT annotations. V-gene and J-gene trimming of TCR beta chains was associated with a missense DCLRE1C variant in a later genetic analysis, and the association was replicated in an independent cohort. Seventeen rarely observed V segments, including chromosome 9 orphons, were excluded from the earlier analysis of a few hundred of the donors because counts were too low. In a later analysis, the rate of TCR association differed among HLA loci, with DRB1 alleles having the most associated TCRs and HLA-C alleles having the fewest. Only TCR beta chains were sequenced in this cohort, and the absence of alpha or paired-chain data limited detectable features. Some IMGT-functional V segments, including TRBV6-2 and TRBV6-3, could not be told apart with the 87-base-pair reads, so those segments were excluded.

Comment on this clone: Which antigen it targets is not known. No clone much larger than this one lies a single base away; base qualities are absent.

The sequence was obtained from a girl between 5 and 17 years old in good health and CMV-seropositive. The sequence joins TRBV6-1 to TRBJ1-2, and perhaps TRBD1 as D gene, on 6 matching bases. The source material was PBMCs. The CDR3 region reads CASKRGGAYGYTF. The DNA is TGTGCCAGCAAGAGGGGGGGAGCCTATGGCTACACCTTC.